This T cell receptor beta chain comes out of a study of cytomegalovirus exposure and HLA in healthy donors. General study results and limits: HLA allele associations emerged for about 16,000 TCR beta sequences in a later analysis, at 0.05 false discovery rate. Reports indicate that TCR beta sequences accurately predicted the HLA-A and HLA-B alleles of most subjects.

There are 13 residues in the CDR3. Germline V gene sequence: CDR1 LGHNT, CDR2 FRNRAP. The V end was cut by 6 bases, the J end by 7 bases, with 15 bases between. Healthy bone marrow donors made up the donor group. It was with 60 Vbeta and 13 Jbeta primers that the PCR ran. Sequencing used immunoSEQ multiplex PCR; TCRdb keeps in-frame clones, though not all of them. This sample has tens of thousands of clones, with approximately 84% found just once. To note about this clone: The antigen is unknown.

The source of this sequence is a man between 45 and 60 years old in good health and CMV-seronegative. Input material: PBMCs. The chain links TRBV12-5 to TRBJ2-5; no reliable D call. CDR3 residues: CASGESARGTQYF. The CDR3 DNA is TGTGCTAGTGGGGAATCCGCTCGAGGGACCCAGTACTTC. The whole variable domain, filled in from reference TRBV12-5 and TRBJ2-5, reads DARVTQTPRHKVTEMGQEVTMRCQPILGHNTVFWYRQTMMQGLELLAYFRNRAPLDDSGMPKDRFSAEMPDATLATLKIQPSEPRDSAVYFCASGESARGTQYFGPGTRLLVL.